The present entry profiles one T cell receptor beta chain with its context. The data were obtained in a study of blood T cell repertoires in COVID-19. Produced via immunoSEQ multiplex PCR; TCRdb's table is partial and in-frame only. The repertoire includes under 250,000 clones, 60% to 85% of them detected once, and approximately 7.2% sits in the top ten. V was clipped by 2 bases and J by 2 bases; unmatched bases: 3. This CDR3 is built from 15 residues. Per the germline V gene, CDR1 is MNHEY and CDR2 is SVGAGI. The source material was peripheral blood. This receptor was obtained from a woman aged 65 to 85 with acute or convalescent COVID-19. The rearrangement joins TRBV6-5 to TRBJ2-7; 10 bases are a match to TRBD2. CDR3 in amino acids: CASSYQRGGAYEQYF. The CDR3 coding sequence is TGTGCCAGCAGTTACCAGCGGGGGGGAGCCTACGAGCAGTACTTC.